What follows are 6 T cell receptor beta chains derived from one specimen sequenced in a study of T cell clones after liver transplantation. Sequenced by immunoSEQ multiplex PCR; TCRdb stores in-frame clones only, minus some. The sample holds 65,000 to 80,000 clones; over 70% are singletons and the top ten take 0.45% to 0.65%. This specimen consisted of CD4+ T cells from blood, obtained before liver transplant. The source of these receptors is a human donor who received a liver transplant.

J is TRBJ2-6 and V is TRBV5-1; tentatively, D is TRBD2 (5 bases). This CDR3 has 18 residues. CDR1 is SGHRS and CDR2 is YFSETQ in the germline V gene. V was trimmed by 0 bases and J by 0 bases, leaving 13 bases between them. The CDR3 loop reads CASSLAGWESSGANVLTF. In nucleotides, the CDR3 is TGCGCCAGCAGCTTGGCCGGGTGGGAGAGCTCTGGGGCCAACGTCCTGACTTTC. The full variable domain, with the rest looked up from reference TRBV5-1 and TRBJ2-6, is KAGVTQTPRYLIKTRGQQVTLSCSPISGHRSVSWYQQTPGQGLQFLFEYFSETQRNKGNFPGRFSGRQFSNSRSEMNVSTLELGDSALYLCASSLAGWESSGANVLTFGAGSRLTVL.

This rearrangement joins TRBV28 to TRBJ2-4; 9 bases line up with TRBD1. V was pared by 6 bases and J by 6 bases, with 6 bases of the junction left unmatched. The CDR3 has 14 residues. The germline gives CDR1 MDHEN, CDR2 SYDVKM. The CDR3 region has the DNA TGTGCCAGCAGGTCCCCGGGACAGGGAAACATTCAGTACTTC. As protein: CASRSPGQGNIQYF.

V usage is TRBV29-1 and J usage is TRBJ2-7; D possibly corresponds to TRBD1 (6 bases). Germline CDR1 SQVTM, CDR2 ANQGSEA. Trimming took off 4 bases at V and 2 bases at J, with 12 bases between the two ends. The CDR3 contains 13 residues. The CDR3 DNA sequence: TGCAGCGTTGTGGGGGCAGCGACCTACGAGCAGTACTTC. This sequence encodes CSVVGAATYEQYF.

This sequence joins TRBV10-3 and TRBJ1-1; 7 bases line up with TRBD1. The CDR3 is 13 residues long. V shed 10 bases and J 1 base; nucleotides not matched to a gene: 6. The germline CDR1 and CDR2 sequences are ENHRY and SYGVKD. The CDR3 nucleotides read TGTGCCACTCGAGACAGGGCGAACACTGAAGCTTTCTTT. This translates into CATRDRANTEAFF.

This chain links TRBV4-1 with TRBJ1-4; 8 nucleotides match TRBD1. CDR1 and CDR2 from the germline V gene are MGHRA and YSYEKL. Trimming at V came to 3 bases and at J to 7 bases, leaving 4 bases not matched to a gene. The CDR3 length is 14 residues. The CDR3 here is CASSQTDRGEKLFF. The CDR3 DNA reads as TGCGCCAGCAGCCAGACTGACAGGGGTGAAAAACTGTTTTTT.

The J gene is TRBJ1-5, the V gene TRBV28; tentatively, D is TRBD1 (6 bases). V lost 4 bases to trimming and J lost 2 bases, with 9 bases between them. Germline loops: CDR1 MDHEN, CDR2 SYDVKM. The CDR3 spans 14 residues. The CDR3 here is CASSSDRRNQPQHF. CDR3 DNA sequence: TGTGCCAGCAGTTCAGACAGGCGCAATCAGCCCCAGCATTTT. Looking up the rest from reference TRBV28 and TRBJ1-5 gives the full variable domain: DVKVTQSSRYLVKRTGEKVFLECVQDMDHENMFWYRQDPGLGLRLIYFSYDVKMKEKGDIPEGYSVSREKKERFSLILESASTNQTSMYLCASSSDRRNQPQHFGDGTRLSIL.